A selection of T cell receptor beta chains follows, all from one sample in a study of T cell responses to AZD1222 COVID-19 vaccine. Assay: immunoSEQ multiplex PCR; the TCRdb copy retains only in-frame clones and omits some. Of under 150,000 clones detected, about nine tenths appear once; the ten largest clones hold about 3%. The sample in question was peripheral blood, obtained on day 0 of AZD1222 vaccination. These receptors all stem from an adult in good health. Each CDR3 is given with its conserved first and last residue. The D gene is left open where the match is weak. Not every row has a clone size; where given, it reads once, few, many or a size class.

TRBD1 | . | TRBJ2-7 | TRBV3-1/TRBV3-2 | TGTGCCAGCAGCGGTACGGGACAGGGGGCCTACGAGCAGTACTTC | CASSGTGQGAYEQYF
. | . | TRBJ1-4 | TRBV3-1/TRBV3-2 | TGTGCCAGCAGCCAAGAGGGTAGGCGCTCAGCTAATGAAAAACTGTTTTTT | CASSQEGRRSANEKLFF
. | . | TRBJ1-3 | TRBV6-5 | TGTGCCAGCAGACCCCGGGGAGGGGCCACCATATATTTT | CASRPRGGATIYF
. | . | TRBJ2-2 | TRBV11-3 | TGTGCCAGCAGCTTAGTGTGGGAGGTGAACACCGGGGAGCTGTTTTTT | CASSLVWEVNTGELFF
TRBD2 | . | TRBJ2-1 | TRBV10-3 | TGTGCCATCAGTACCGGGACTAGAAACAATGAGCAGTTCTTC | CAISTGTRNNEQFF
TRBD2 | . | TRBJ2-7 | TRBV6-6 | TGTGCCAGCAGTTACCCGCGGGGACTAGCGGCAGACGAGCAGTACTTC | CASSYPRGLAADEQYF
. | . | TRBJ2-1 | TRBV19 | TGTGCCAGTAGTATAGACGGACACCTATACAATGAGCAGTTCTTC | CASSIDGHLYNEQFF
. | . | TRBJ1-6 | TRBV27 | TGTGCCAGCAGTTTCGGGGTCGAAGGGGCTGATTCACCCCTCCACTTT | CASSFGVEGADSPLHF
. | . | TRBJ2-3 | TRBV30 | TGTGCCTGGAGTGTACAAGGTGGGGCAGATACGCAGTATTTT | CAWSVQGGADTQYF
TRBD1 | . | TRBJ2-6 | TRBV19 | TGTGCCAGCGGCCGGACAGGGATCGTCTCTGGGGCCAACGTCCTGACTTTC | CASGRTGIVSGANVLTF
. | . | TRBJ2-2 | TRBV5-1 | TGCGCCAGCAGGAGGGGAAAGGAAACCGGGGAGCTGTTTTTT | CASRRGKETGELFF
. | . | TRBJ2-3 | TRBV2 | TGTGCCAGCAGGACAAGGGGACCCACAGATACGCAGTATTTT | CASRTRGPTDTQYF
. | . | TRBJ2-2 | TRBV7-3 | TGTGCCAGCAGAAGGAGAACGAACACCGGGGAGCTGTTTTTT | CASRRRTNTGELFF
. | . | TRBJ1-5 | TRBV12-3/TRBV12-4 | TGTGCCAGCAGTTTCGGGGGTCAGCCCCAGCATTTT | CASSFGGQPQHF
TRBD2 | . | TRBJ2-7 | TRBV7-2 | TGTGCCAGCAGCTTAGAACTAGCGGGGGGGCAGTACTTC | CASSLELAGGQYF
. | . | TRBJ1-4 | TRBV5-1 | TGCGCCAGCAGCTCCGGGGGAACTAATGAAAAACTGTTTTTT | CASSSGGTNEKLFF
TRBD1 | . | TRBJ2-7 | TRBV10-3 | TGTGCCATCAGTAATACCGGGACAGGGCTCAGCGAGCAGTACTTC | CAISNTGTGLSEQYF
. | once | TRBJ1-2 | TRBV19 | TGTGCCAGTAGTATAGACGGGAGGAACTATGGCTACACCTTC | CASSIDGRNYGYTF
. | . | TRBJ2-7 | TRBV5-4 | TGTGCCAGCAGCTTGGCTGGGGGAAGCGAGCAGTACTTC | CASSLAGGSEQYF
. | . | TRBJ2-1 | TRBV10-3 | TGTGCCATCGGAAGCGCCTACAATGAGCAGTTCTTC | CAIGSAYNEQFF
. | . | TRBJ2-3 | TRBV2 | TGTGCCGTGGGTCTGGGGGGAAAAGATACGCAGTATTTT | CAVGLGGKDTQYF
TRBD1 | . | TRBJ1-2 | TRBV5-6 | TGTGCCAGCATCCTACCGGGACAGGGGGCTGGTGGCTACACCTTC | CASILPGQGAGGYTF
TRBD1 | . | TRBJ2-3 | TRBV11-2 | TGTGCCAGCAGTCTAACGTCAGGGGGTCCAGATACGCAGTATTTT | CASSLTSGGPDTQYF
. | once | TRBJ1-3 | TRBV5-4 | TGTGCCAGCAGCTTGTCTGATCCTAGTTCTGGAAACACCATATATTTT | CASSLSDPSSGNTIYF
TRBD1 | . | TRBJ2-2 | TRBV5-1 | TGCGCCAGCAGTGCCCAGGGACAGGACACCGGGGAGCTGTTTTTT | CASSAQGQDTGELFF
. | few | TRBJ2-1 | TRBV2 | TGTGCCAGCAGTGAAGCACGGAGCTACAATGAGCAGTTCTTC | CASSEARSYNEQFF
. | . | TRBJ1-2 | TRBV4-2 | TGTGCCAGCAGCCAAGATATAACAGAGGGAGATGGCTACACCTTC | CASSQDITEGDGYTF
TRBD1 | . | TRBJ1-2 | TRBV19 | TGTGCCAGTAGTATTACAGGGGACGATGGCTACACCTTC | CASSITGDDGYTF
TRBD1 | . | TRBJ2-1 | TRBV12-5 | TGTGCCAGTGGTAACTCAGGGGGAAACAATGAGCAGTTCTTC | CASGNSGGNNEQFF
. | few | TRBJ2-7 | TRBV6-2/TRBV6-3 | TGTGCCAGCAGTCCCCAGCGGACCTACGAGCAGTACTTC | CASSPQRTYEQYF
TRBD1 | . | TRBJ1-6 | TRBV9 | TGTGCCAGCAGCGTAGTTCTAGACAGGGATCGTAATTCACCCCTCCACTTT | CASSVVLDRDRNSPLHF
. | . | TRBJ2-7 | TRBV7-8 | TGTGCCAGCAGCTTAGGTTTCACACCCTCCTACGAGCAGTACTTC | CASSLGFTPSYEQYF
. | . | TRBJ1-2 | TRBV30 | TGTGCCTGGAGCCGTGACAGCCCAGTTAACTATGGCTACACCTTC | CAWSRDSPVNYGYTF
. | . | TRBJ1-1 | TRBV18 | TGTGCCAGCTCAGAGTTGCCTGAAGCTTTCTTT | CASSELPEAFF
TRBD2 | . | TRBJ2-7 | TRBV7-2 | TGTGCCAGCAGCTTAGTACTAGCGGGAGGCGAGCAGTACTTC | CASSLVLAGGEQYF
. | . | TRBJ1-1 | TRBV5-4 | TGTGCCAGCAGCTCGCCCTGGGGGATGAACACTGAAGCTTTCTTT | CASSSPWGMNTEAFF
. | . | TRBJ2-1 | TRBV5-6 | TGTGCCAGCAGCTTGGTGGGCCCCCATGAGCAGTTCTTC | CASSLVGPHEQFF
TRBD1 | . | TRBJ2-7 | TRBV6-5 | TGTGCCAGCAGGAGGACAGGGGGCGAGCAGTACTTC | CASRRTGGEQYF
. | . | TRBJ1-5 | TRBV6-5 | TGTGCCAGCAGGGGAGGACCCAGGGGTCAGCCCCAGCATTTT | CASRGGPRGQPQHF
TRBD1 | . | TRBJ2-7 | TRBV4-1 | TGCGCCAGCAGCCGGGACAGGGTTTACGAGCAGTACTTC | CASSRDRVYEQYF
. | . | TRBJ2-3 | TRBV24-1 | TGTGCCACCAGTGACCCCAAGACTCCCCTCGCAGATACGCAGTATTTT | CATSDPKTPLADTQYF
. | . | TRBJ1-1 | TRBV19 | TGTGCCAGTAGTGTAGGTGCGGCGAGCACTGAAGCTTTCTTT | CASSVGAASTEAFF
. | . | TRBJ2-1 | TRBV7-2 | TGTGCCAGCAGCTTAGGATCGGGGGGCGGTTACAATGAGCAGTTCTTC | CASSLGSGGGYNEQFF
. | . | TRBJ1-1 | TRBV11-2 | TGTGCCAGCAGCCCTGGCATGAACACTGAAGCTTTCTTT | CASSPGMNTEAFF
TRBD2 | . | TRBJ2-2 | TRBV6-5 | TGTGCCAGCAGAGTGAGCGGGAGAGCCGGGGAGCTGTTTTTT | CASRVSGRAGELFF
. | . | TRBJ2-7 | TRBV11-1 | TGTGCCAGCAGCCTGGGGACATCGTCTCGAGGGCAGTACTTC | CASSLGTSSRGQYF
. | . | TRBJ1-1 | TRBV18 | TGTGCCAGCTCACCGGGGCTAAATGCCGGGGCGGTTGGAGCTTTCTTT | CASSPGLNAGAVGAFF
. | once | TRBJ2-1 | TRBV18 | TGTGCCAGCTCGCCCTGGGAGGTCCACAATGAGCAGTTCTTC | CASSPWEVHNEQFF
TRBD2 | . | TRBJ2-7 | TRBV14 | TGTGCCAGCAGCCTCGCGAGGGGACTAGCGGGGGGGCTAACGTACGAGCAGTACTTC | CASSLARGLAGGLTYEQYF
TRBD1 | . | TRBJ1-1 | TRBV28 | TGTGCCAGTCGTCTGACAGGGGTTGACACTGAAGCTTTCTTT | CASRLTGVDTEAFF
. | . | TRBJ2-2 | TRBV6-6 | TGTGCCAGCGGGACCGGGGAGCTGTTTTTT | CASGTGELFF
TRBD1 | once | TRBJ2-3 | TRBV2 | TGTGCCAGCAAACAGGGGAGAGATACGCAGTATTTT | CASKQGRDTQYF
TRBD1 | . | TRBJ1-1 | TRBV30 | TGTGCCTGGAGTCGGGGTCGGACCGGGACAGGGAAAACCATGAACACTGAAGCTTTCTTT | CAWSRGRTGTGKTMNTEAFF
. | . | TRBJ2-5 | TRBV10-2 | TGCGCCAGCAGTGAGCCCAGGGGTATATGGCAAGAGACCCAGTACTTC | CASSEPRGIWQETQYF
TRBD2 | . | TRBJ2-4 | TRBV7-8 | TGTGCCAGCCGCTCCGGGCTAGCGGGAGTCGTAAACATTCAGTACTTC | CASRSGLAGVVNIQYF
. | . | TRBJ1-2 | TRBV2 | TGTGCCAGCAGGGAGCAGGGGCCGTCAGGTGGCTACACCTTC | CASREQGPSGGYTF
TRBD2 | . | TRBJ2-3 | TRBV11-3 | TGTGCCAGCAGCTTAGTTCCCCTGCAAACTAGCGGGAGGGCCAAGGATACGCAGTATTTT | CASSLVPLQTSGRAKDTQYF